The entry below describes one TCR beta chain. With V trimmed by 5 bases and J by 0 bases, 5 bases remained unmatched. The CDR3 is 16 residues long. The germline V gene has CDR1 MNHEY and CDR2 SMNVEV (reference sequence). The sample belongs to a study of shared clonotypes between healthy human individuals. Measured with immunoSEQ multiplex PCR; TCRdb has only the in-frame clones, and not every one. The table has approximately 2,000,000 clones, less than 95% seen once. J is TRBJ2-1 and V is TRBV27; TRBD1 aligns across 9 bases. This receptor was taken from a man younger than 35 in good health. Some clones in this sample may be carry-over from other donors' samples. The sequencing sample was made of naive CD4+ T cells from PBMCs. As to subset: CD45RA+ positively selected. DNA for the CDR3: TGTGCCAGCAGTACCAGACAGGGGGGCTCCTACAATGAGCAGTTCTTC. Amino acids: CASSTRQGGSYNEQFF.